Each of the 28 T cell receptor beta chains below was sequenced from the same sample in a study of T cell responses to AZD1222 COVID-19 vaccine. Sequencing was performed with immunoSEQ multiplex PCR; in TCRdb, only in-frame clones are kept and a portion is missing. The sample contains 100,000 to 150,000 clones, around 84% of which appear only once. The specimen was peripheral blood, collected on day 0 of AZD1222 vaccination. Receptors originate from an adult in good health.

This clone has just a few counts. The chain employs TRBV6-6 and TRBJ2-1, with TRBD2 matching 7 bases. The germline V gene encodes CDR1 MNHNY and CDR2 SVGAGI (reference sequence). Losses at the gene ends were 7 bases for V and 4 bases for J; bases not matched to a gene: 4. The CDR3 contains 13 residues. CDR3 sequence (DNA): TGTGCCAGCACGCTAGCGGAGTACAATGAGCAGTTCTTC. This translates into CASTLAEYNEQFF.

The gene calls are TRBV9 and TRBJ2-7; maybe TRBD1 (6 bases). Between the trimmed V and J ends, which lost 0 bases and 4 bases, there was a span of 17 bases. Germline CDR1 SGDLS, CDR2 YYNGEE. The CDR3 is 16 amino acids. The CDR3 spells CASSVAPGVRSYEQYF. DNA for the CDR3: TGTGCCAGCAGCGTAGCCCCAGGGGTGAGATCATACGAGCAGTACTTC.

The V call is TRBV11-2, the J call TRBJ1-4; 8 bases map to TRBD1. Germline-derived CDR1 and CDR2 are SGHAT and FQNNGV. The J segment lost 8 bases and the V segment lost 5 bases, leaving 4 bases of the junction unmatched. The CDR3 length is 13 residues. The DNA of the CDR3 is TGTGCCAGCAGCCAGGACAGGGAGGAAAAACTGTTTTTT. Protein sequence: CASSQDREEKLFF.

CDR3 sequence (DNA): TGTGCCAGCAGCGTAGCGGGGGGTCTAGCCAAAAACATTCAGTACTTC. Translated, it gives CASSVAGGLAKNIQYF. V gene TRBV9 combines with J gene TRBJ2-4; 7 bases fit TRBD2. The length of the CDR3 is 16 residues. V dropped 0 bases and J dropped 0; count of bases not matched to a gene: 3. The germline CDR1 and CDR2 sequences are SGDLS and YYNGEE.

The CDR3 bases are TGTGCCAGCAGCTTAGTGGGGAATGGCCAGCCCCAGCATTTT. Its translation is CASSLVGNGQPQHF. The chain is built from TRBV7-2 and TRBJ1-5; the D is unclear. This CDR3 has 14 amino acids. V lost 1 base to trimming and J lost 7 bases, with 11 bases between them. Germline-derived CDR1 and CDR2 are SGHTA and FQGNSA.

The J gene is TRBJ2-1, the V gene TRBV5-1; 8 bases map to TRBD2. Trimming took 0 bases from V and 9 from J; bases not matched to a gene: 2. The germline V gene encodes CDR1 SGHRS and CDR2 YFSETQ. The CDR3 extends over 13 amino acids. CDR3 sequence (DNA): TGCGCCAGCAGCTTGGAAGCGGGGGTTGAGCAGTTCTTC. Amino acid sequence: CASSLEAGVEQFF.

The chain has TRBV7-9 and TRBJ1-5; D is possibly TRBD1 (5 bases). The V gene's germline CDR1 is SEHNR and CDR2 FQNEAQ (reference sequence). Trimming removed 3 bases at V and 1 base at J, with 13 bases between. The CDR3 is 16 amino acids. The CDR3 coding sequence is TGTGCCAGCAGCTTGGGGGAGGGTCCGAGCAATCAGCCCCAGCATTTT. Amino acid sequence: CASSLGEGPSNQPQHF.

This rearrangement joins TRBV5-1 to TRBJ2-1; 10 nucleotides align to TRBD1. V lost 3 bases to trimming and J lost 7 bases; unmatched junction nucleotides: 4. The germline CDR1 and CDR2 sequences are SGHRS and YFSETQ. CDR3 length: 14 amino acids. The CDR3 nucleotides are TGCGCCAGCAGCTCGGACAGGGGGTCGAATGAGCAGTTCTTC. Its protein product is CASSSDRGSNEQFF.

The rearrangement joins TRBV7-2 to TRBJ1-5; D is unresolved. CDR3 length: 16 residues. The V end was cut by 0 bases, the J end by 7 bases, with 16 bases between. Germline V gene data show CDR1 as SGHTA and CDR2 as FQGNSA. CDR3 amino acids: CASSLARSTRNQPQHF. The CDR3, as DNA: TGTGCCAGCAGCTTAGCAAGGTCCACTCGGAACCAGCCCCAGCATTTT.

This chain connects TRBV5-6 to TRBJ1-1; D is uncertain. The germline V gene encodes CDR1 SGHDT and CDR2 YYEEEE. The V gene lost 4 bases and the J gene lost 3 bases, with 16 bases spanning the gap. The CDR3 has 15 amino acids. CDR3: CASSPYRPADTEAFF. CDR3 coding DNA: TGTGCCAGCAGCCCGTATCGGCCTGCAGACACTGAAGCTTTCTTT.

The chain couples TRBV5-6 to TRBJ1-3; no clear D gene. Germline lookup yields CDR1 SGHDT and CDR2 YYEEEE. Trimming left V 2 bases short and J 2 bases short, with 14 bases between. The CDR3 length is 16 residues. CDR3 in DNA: TGTGCCAGCAGCTTCTCTCCGAATCCTACTGGAAACACCATATATTTT. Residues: CASSFSPNPTGNTIYF.

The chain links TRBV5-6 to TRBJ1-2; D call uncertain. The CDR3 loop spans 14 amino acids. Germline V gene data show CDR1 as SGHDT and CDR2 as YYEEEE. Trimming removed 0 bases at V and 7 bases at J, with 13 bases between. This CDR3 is CASSLVRLGAGYTF. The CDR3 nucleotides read TGTGCCAGCAGCTTGGTTCGATTGGGCGCTGGCTACACCTTC.

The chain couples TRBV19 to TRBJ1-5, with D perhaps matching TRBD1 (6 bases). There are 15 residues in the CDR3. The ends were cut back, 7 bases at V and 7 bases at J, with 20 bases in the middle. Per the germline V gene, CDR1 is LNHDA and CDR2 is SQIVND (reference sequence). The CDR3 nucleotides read TGTGCCAGTACCACCGACGCGGGACAACCCCAGCCCCAGCATTTT. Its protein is CASTTDAGQPQPQHF.

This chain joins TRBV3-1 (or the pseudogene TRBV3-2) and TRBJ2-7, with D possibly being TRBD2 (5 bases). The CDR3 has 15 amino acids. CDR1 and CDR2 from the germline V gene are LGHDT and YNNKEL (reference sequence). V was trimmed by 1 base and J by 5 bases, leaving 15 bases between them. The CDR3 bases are TGTGCCAGCAGCCAAGTGAGAGGGCAGGTCCACGAGCAGTACTTC. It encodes CASSQVRGQVHEQYF.

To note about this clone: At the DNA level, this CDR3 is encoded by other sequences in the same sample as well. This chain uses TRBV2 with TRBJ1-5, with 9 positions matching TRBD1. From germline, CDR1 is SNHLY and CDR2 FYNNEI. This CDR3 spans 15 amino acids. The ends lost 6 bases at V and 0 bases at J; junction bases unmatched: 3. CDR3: CASSGTGSSNQPQHF. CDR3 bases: TGTGCCAGCAGCGGGACAGGGTCTAGCAATCAGCCCCAGCATTTT. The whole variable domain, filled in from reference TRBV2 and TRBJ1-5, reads EPEVTQTPSHQVTQMGQEVILRCVPISNHLYFYWYRQILGQKVEFLVSFYNNEISEKSEIFDDQFSVERPDGSNFTLKIRSTKLEDSAMYFCASSGTGSSNQPQHFGDGTRLSIL.

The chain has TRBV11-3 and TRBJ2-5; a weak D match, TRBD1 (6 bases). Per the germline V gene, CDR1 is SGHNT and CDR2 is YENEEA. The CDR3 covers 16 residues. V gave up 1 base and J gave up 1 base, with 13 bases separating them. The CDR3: CASSLAPTGSQETQYF. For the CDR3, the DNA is TGTGCCAGCAGCTTAGCCCCGACAGGCAGCCAAGAGACCCAGTACTTC.

The CDR3 nucleotides are TGTGCCAGCAGACCGACAGGGGGGGAGACCCAGTACTTC. It encodes CASRPTGGETQYF. The rearrangement uses TRBV2 and TRBJ2-5, with 9 bases that match TRBD1. CDR1 and CDR2 from the germline V gene are SNHLY and FYNNEI. There are 13 residues in the CDR3. The junction had 4 bases not matched to a gene; V was cut back by 6 bases and J by 5 bases.

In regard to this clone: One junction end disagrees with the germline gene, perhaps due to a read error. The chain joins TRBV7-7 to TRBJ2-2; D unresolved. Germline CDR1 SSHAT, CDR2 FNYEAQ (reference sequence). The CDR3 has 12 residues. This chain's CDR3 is CASSLSAGELFF. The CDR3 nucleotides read TGTGCTAGCAGCTTATCTGCCGGGGAGCTGTTTTTT.

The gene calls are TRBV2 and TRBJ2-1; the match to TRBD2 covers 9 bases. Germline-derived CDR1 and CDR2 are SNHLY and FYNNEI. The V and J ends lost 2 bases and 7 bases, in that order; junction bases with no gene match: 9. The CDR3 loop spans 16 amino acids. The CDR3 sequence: CASSEMWVAGVNEQFF. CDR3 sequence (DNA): TGTGCCAGCAGTGAAATGTGGGTAGCGGGGGTAAATGAGCAGTTCTTC.

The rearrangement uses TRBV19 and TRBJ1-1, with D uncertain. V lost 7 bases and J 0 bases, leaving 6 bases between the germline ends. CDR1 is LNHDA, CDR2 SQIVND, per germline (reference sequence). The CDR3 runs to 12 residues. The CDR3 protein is CASTRVNTEAFF. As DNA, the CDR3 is TGTGCCAGTACGAGAGTGAACACTGAAGCTTTCTTT.

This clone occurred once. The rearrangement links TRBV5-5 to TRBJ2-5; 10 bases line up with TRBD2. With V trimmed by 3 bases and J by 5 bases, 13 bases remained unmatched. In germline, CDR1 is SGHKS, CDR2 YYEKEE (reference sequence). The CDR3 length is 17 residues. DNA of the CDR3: TGTGCCAGCAGCTCTAAGCGGGGGGGCCCATCGGTTGAGACCCAGTACTTC. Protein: CASSSKRGGPSVETQYF.

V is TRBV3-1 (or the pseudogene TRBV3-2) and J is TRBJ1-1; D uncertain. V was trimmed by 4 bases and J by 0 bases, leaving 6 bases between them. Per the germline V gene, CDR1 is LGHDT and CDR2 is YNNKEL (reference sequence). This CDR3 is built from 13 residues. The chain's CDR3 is CASSPHMNTEAFF. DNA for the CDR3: TGTGCCAGCAGCCCCCATATGAACACTGAAGCTTTCTTT.

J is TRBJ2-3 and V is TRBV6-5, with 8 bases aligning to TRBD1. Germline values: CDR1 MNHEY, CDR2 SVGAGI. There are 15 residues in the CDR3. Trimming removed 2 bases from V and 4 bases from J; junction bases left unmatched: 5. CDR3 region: CASSYGQGRSDTQYF. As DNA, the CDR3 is TGTGCCAGCAGTTACGGACAGGGAAGGTCAGATACGCAGTATTTT.

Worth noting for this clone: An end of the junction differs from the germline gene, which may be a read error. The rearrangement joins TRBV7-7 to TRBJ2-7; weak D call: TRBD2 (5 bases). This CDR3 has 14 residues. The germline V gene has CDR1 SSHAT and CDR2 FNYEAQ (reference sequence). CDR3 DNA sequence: TGTGCTAGCAGCCAAGGCCCGTCTACAGAGGGGCAGTACTTC. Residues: CASSQGPSTEGQYF.

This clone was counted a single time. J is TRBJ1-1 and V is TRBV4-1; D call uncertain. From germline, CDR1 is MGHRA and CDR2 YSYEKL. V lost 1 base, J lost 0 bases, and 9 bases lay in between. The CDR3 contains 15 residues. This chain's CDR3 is CASSQATTVNTEAFF. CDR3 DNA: TGCGCCAGCAGCCAAGCAACAACTGTGAACACTGAAGCTTTCTTT.

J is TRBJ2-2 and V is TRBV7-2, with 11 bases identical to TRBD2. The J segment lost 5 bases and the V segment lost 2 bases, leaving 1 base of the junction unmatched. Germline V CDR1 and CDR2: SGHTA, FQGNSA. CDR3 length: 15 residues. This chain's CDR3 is CASSLLAGGTGELFF. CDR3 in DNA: TGTGCCAGCAGCTTACTAGCGGGGGGAACCGGGGAGCTGTTTTTT.

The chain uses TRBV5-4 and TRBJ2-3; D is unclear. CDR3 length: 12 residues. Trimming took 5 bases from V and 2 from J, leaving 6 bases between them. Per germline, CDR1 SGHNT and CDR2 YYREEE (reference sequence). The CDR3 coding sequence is TGTGCCAGCAGTTATTACACAGATACGCAGTATTTT. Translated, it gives CASSYYTDTQYF.

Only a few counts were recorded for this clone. The CDR3 DNA follows: TGTGCCAGCAGCTTAGATCCCTTCTCAGGGGATGCGGATACGCAGTATTTT. Translated: CASSLDPFSGDADTQYF. The chain joins TRBV11-2 to TRBJ2-3; tentatively, D is TRBD1 (6 bases). The CDR3 loop spans 17 amino acids. V was trimmed by 0 bases and J by 6 bases, leaving 19 bases between them. The germline CDR1 and CDR2 sequences are SGHAT and FQNNGV.